This T cell receptor (beta chain) was documented in a study of shared T cell receptors in the human thymus (dated by TCRdb to the early 2020s). About the study as a whole: The study investigated the way shared, self-reactive T-cell receptor alpha chains are produced in the human thymus.

Receptors were amplified or captured by the immunoSEQ multiplex PCR assay. Not all clones reach the TCRdb copy of this immuneACCESS table, which keeps in-frame sequences only. Checked studies attribute under half of the gap to unresolved V genes and leave the rest unexplained. This sample holds more than 550,000 clones; about 87% were observed only once. The ten biggest clones cover under 0.01% of the sample. As for this clone: It lacks a known antigen. Per-base quality was not reported, and no clone a single base away is much larger than it.

The CDR3 runs 14 residues from the cysteine to the phenylalanine. The DNA shown is the 42-base CDR3, in frame from base 1. For CDR1 and CDR2, the germline V gene lists SGHRS and YFSETQ. Trimming removed 2 bases from V and 9 bases from J, leaving 14 bases between the germline ends. This sample was also put to use in a study of human thymus T cells. From the second report: Donors were immunologically healthy infants undergoing open corrective cardiac surgery for congenital heart defects in Finland. Thymus tissue was collected as surgical resects that were removed during corrective cardiac surgery. Usage of V and J gene segments appeared to be biased in both the thymic and the peripheral blood repertoires. The related research reported highly overlapping thymic TCR repertoires among unrelated individuals. The study described the TCR alpha and beta repertoires in fewer than 10 infant thymus samples and a few matching peripheral blood samples. The infant donors were roughly 7 to 244 days old, and the cohort included over five males and two females. Thymocytes were freed from the tissue by mechanical means and kept at -70 degrees C as pellets of roughly 8.5-30 million cells. A QIAsymphony instrument was used to extract genomic DNA from the frozen cell pellets. TCRB and TCRAD loci were amplified from a standardized quantity of quality-controlled genomic DNA using the immunoSEQ multiplex PCR assay. The amplicons covered the V(D)J region and were long enough to include the CDR3 and to identify the V and J genes. Amplicon sequencing was performed on an Illumina platform through the commercial immunoSEQ service. Primer bias and sequencing errors were corrected using previously described methods, and TCRAD and TCRB definitions followed the IMGT database. immunoSEQ Analyzer 3.0 and VDJTools were used for repertoire analysis, which covered basic statistics, V/J segment usage, diversity estimates, rarefaction and pairwise overlap. Diversity was estimated using the Chao1, ChaoE, Efron-Thisted, Shannon and inverse Simpson indices, and was also estimated on datasets down-sampled to the size of the smallest sample. Repertoire overlap was determined by strict matching of CDR3 nucleotide sequence, V gene and J gene, and Jaccard-based multidimensional scaling clustering was applied. On average, thymus samples yielded about 810,000 unique TCRB clonotypes, whereas blood samples yielded about 80,000.

The receptor comes from a boy younger than two with a congenital heart defect. Donor details come from another sample of the same person, matched by shared clones. This chain is built from TRBV5-1 and TRBJ2-2; there is no confident call for the D gene. Sequencing was done on a sample of thymocytes. The sequenced DNA is TGCGCCAGCAGCTTCTCAAGCCCTTGGTGGGAGCTGTTTTTT. Translated, this is CASSFSSPWWELFF. With the rest looked up from the reference TRBV5-1 and TRBJ2-2 genes rather than sequenced, the full variable domain is KAGVTQTPRYLIKTRGQQVTLSCSPISGHRSVSWYQQTPGQGLQFLFEYFSETQRNKGNFPGRFSGRQFSNSRSEMNVSTLELGDSALYLCASSFSSPWWELFFGEGSRLTVL.